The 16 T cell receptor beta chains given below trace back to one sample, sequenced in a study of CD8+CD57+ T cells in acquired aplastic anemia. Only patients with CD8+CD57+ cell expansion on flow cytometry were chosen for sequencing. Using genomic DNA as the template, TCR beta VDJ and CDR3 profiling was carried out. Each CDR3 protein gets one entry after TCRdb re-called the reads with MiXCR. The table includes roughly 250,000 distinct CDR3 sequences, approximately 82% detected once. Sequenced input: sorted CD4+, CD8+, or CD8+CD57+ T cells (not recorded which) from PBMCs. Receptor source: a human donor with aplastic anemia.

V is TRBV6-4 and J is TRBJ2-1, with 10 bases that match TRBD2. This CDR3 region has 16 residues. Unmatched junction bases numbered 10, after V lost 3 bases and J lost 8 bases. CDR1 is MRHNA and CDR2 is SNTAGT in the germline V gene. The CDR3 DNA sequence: TGTGCCAGCAGTGATTCTAGCGGAGCGGGAGGGTATGAGCAGTTCTTC. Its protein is CASSDSSGAGGYEQFF.

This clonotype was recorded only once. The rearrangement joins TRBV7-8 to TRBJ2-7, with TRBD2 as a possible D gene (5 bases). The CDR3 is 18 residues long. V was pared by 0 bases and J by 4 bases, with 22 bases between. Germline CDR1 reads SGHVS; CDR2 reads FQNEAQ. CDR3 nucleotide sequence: TGTGCCAGCAGCTTAGCGGGAGATGGCGATGCGCTGTCTTACGAGCAGTACGTC. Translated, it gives CASSLAGDGDALSYEQYV.

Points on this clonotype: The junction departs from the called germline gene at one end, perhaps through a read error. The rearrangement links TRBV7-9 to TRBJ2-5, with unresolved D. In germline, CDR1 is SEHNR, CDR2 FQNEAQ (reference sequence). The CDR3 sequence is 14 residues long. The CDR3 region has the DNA TGTGCCACCAGCATTGCTAGTAAGCAAGAGACCCAGGACTTC. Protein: CATSIASKQETQDF.

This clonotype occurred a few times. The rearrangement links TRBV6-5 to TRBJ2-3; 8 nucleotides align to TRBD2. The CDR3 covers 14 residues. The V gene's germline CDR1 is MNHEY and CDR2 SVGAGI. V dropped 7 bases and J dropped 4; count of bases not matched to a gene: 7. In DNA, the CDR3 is TGTGCCAGCACAGGGGCGGGAGGAGCAGATACGCAGTATTTT. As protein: CASTGAGGADTQYF.

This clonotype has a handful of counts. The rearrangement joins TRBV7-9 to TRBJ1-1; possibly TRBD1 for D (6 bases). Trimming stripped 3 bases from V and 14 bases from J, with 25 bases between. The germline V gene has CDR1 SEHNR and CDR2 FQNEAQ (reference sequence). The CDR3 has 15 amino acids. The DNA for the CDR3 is TGTGCCAGCAGCTTTCAAAGAAGAGGGGGGAGTGAAGAGTTCTTT. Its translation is CASSFQRRGGSEEFF.

CDR3 region: CASSLAASPDTQYV. CDR3 nucleotides: TGTGCCAGCAGCTTAGCCGCAAGTCCCGATACGCAGTACGTC. J is TRBJ2-7 and V is TRBV15; no firm D call. Germline CDR1 reads LNHNV; CDR2 reads YYDKDF (reference sequence). The CDR3 contains 14 residues.

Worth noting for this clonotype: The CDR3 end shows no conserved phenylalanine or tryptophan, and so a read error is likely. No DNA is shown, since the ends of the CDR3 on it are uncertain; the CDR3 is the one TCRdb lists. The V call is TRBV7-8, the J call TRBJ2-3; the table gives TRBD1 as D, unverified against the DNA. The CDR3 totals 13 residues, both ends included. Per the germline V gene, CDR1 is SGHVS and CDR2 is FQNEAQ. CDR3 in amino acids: CASGVGGTDDQQY.

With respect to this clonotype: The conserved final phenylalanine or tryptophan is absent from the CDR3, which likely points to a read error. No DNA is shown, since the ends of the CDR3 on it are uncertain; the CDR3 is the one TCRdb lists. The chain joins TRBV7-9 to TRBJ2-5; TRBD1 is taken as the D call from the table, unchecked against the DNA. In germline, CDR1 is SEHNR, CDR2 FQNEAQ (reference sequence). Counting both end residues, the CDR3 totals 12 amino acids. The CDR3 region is CASRGAKETDNV.

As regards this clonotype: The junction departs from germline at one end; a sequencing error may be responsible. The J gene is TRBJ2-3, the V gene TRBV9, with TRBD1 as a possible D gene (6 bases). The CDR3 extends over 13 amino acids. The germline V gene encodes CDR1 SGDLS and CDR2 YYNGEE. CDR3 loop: CASGGVATNTGDF. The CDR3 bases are TGTGCCAGCGGGGGCGTGGCCACTAATACCGGGGATTTT.

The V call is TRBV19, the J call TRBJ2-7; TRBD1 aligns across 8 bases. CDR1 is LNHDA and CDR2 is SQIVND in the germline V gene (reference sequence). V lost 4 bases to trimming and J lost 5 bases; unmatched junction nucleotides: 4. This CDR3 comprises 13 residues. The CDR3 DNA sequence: TGTGCCAGTAGTAGACAGGGGAAAAACGAGCAGTACTTC. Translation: CASSRQGKNEQYF. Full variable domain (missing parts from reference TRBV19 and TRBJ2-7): DGGITQSPKYLFRKEGQNVTLSCEQNLNHDAMYWYRQDPGQGLRLIYYSQIVNDFQKGDIAEGYSVSREKKESFPLTVTSAQKNPTAFYLCASSRQGKNEQYFGPGTRLTVT.

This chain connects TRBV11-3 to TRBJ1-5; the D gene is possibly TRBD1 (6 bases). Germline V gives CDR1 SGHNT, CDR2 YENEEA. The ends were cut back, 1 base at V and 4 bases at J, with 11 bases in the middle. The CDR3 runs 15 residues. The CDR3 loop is CASSLGLTGNQPQHF. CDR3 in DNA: TGTGCCAGCAGCTTAGGGCTGACAGGAAATCAGCCCCAGCATTTT. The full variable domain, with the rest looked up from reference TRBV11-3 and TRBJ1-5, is EAGVVQSPRYKIIEKKQPVAFWCNPISGHNTLYWYLQNLGQGPELLIRYENEEAVDDSQLPKDRFSAERLKGVDSTLKIQPAELGDSAVYLCASSLGLTGNQPQHFGDGTRLSIL.

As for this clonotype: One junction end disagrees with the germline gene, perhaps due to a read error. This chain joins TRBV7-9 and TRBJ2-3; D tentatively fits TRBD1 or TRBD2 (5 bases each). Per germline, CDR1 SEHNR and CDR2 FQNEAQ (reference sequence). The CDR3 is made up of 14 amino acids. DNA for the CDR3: TGTGCCAGCAGCTTAGTGCCCGGGGCCCATACGTTTGGATTT. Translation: CASSLVPGAHTFGF.

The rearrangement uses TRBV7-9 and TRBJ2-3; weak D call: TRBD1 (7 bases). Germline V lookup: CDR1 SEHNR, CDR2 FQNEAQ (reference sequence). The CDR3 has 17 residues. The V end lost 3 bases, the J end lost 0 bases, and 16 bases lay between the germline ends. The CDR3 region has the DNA TGTGCCAGCAGCTTGCCCAGGGGGGACGCCAGCACAGATACGCAGTATTTT. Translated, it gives CASSLPRGDASTDTQYF.

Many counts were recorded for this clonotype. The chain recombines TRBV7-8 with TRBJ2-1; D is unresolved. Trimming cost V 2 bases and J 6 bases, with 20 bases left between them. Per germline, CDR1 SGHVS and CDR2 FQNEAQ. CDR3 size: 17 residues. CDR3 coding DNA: TGTGCCAGCAGCTTACGGAGTGTCCAGTATGGAATCAATGAGCAGTTCTTC. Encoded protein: CASSLRSVQYGINEQFF.

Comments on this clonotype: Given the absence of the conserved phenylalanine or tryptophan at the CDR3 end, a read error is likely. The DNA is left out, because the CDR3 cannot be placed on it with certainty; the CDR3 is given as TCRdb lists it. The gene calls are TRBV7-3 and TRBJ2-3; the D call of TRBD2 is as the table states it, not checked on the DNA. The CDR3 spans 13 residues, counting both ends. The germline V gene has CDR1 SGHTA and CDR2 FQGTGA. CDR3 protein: CASSRGANAVEYL.

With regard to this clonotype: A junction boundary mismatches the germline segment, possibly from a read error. Written as DNA, the CDR3 is TGTGCCAGCAGCTTAGTACCCGGGGAGCTGATGTTTGATTTT. The encoded protein is CASSLVPGELMFDF. The rearrangement uses TRBV7-9 and TRBJ2-3; tentatively, D is TRBD2 (5 bases). Germline lookup yields CDR1 SEHNR and CDR2 FQNEAQ (reference sequence). The length of the CDR3 is 14 residues.